This TCR beta chain was profiled in a study of T cell responses to AZD1222 COVID-19 vaccine. Overall study findings and caveats: Dominant at 160-218 and 743-854, vaccine-associated CD4 TCRs also spanned spike. Breadth and depth of Spike-specific TCRs rose after two AZD1222 doses.

With respect to this clone: Its cognate antigen is unknown.

The repertoire was sequenced with immunoSEQ multiplex PCR; TCRdb's copy has only in-frame clones and lacks some. Of roughly 66,000 clones listed, roughly 89% were seen once; the top ten hold approximately 7%. Trimming removed 7 bases at V and 1 base at J, with 11 bases between. This CDR3 is 13 amino acids long. The chain joins TRBV12-3 or TRBV12-4 to TRBJ2-7, with D perhaps matching TRBD1 (6 bases). The clonotype comes from an adult in good health. Specimen: peripheral blood, collected on day 0 of AZD1222 vaccination. The CDR3 sequence is CASKPTGSYEQYF. Here the CDR3 DNA reads TGTGCCAGCAAACCGACAGGATCCTACGAGCAGTACTTC.